This T cell receptor (beta chain) was captured by sequencing in a study of cytomegalovirus exposure and HLA in healthy donors. Germline CDR1 is MGHDK and CDR2 is SYGVNS. The length of the CDR3 is 16 residues. V lost 1 base and J lost 2; bases outside the gene matches: 8. PCR used 60 Vbeta primers and 13 Jbeta primers. Clones were sequenced by immunoSEQ multiplex PCR, and TCRdb holds only the in-frame ones, with some missing. The table lists approximately 110,000 clones, approximately 79% of them singletons, with about 3.1% in the top ten. Sequencing used PBMCs. This receptor was taken from a woman between 40 and 55 years old in good health and CMV-seronegative. The rearrangement links TRBV25-1 to TRBJ2-7; 7 bases align to TRBD2. CDR3 nucleotides: TGTGCCAGCAGTGAATCGGGGGGAGAGTTCCCCTACGAGCAGTACTTC. Its protein product is CASSESGGEFPYEQYF.